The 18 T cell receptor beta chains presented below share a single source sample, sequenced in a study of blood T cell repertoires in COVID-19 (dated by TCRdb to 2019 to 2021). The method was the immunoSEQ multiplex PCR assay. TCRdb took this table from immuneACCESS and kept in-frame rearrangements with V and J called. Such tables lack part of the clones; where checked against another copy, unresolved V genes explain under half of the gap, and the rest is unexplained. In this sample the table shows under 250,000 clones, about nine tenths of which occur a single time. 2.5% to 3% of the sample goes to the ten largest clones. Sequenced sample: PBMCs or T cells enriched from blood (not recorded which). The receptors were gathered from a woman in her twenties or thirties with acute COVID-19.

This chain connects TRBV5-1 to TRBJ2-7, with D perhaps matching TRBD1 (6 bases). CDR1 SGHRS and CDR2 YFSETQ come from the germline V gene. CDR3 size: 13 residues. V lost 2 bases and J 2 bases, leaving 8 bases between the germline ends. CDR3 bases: TGCGCCAGCAGCTTACGGACAGCCTACGAGCAGTACTTC. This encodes CASSLRTAYEQYF.

CDR3 sequence: CASSLAGAPNYGYTF. Written as DNA, the CDR3 is TGTGCCAGCAGCTTAGCAGGGGCCCCTAACTATGGCTACACCTTC. J is TRBJ1-2 and V is TRBV7-2; D may be TRBD1 (5 bases). Germline V gene lookup returns CDR1 SGHTA and CDR2 FQGNSA. The CDR3 has 15 amino acids. V shed 0 bases and J shed 0 bases, with 8 bases lying between them.

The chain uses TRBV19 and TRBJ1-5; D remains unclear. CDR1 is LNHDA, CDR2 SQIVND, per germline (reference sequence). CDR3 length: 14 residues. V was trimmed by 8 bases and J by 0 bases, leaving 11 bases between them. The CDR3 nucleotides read TGTGCCAGTCTCGGGGTCTATAGCAATCAGCCCCAGCATTTT. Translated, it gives CASLGVYSNQPQHF.

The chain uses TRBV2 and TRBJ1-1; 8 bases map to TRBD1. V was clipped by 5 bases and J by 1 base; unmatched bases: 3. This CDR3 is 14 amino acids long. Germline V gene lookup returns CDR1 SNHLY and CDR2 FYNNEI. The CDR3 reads CASSLTGANTEAFF. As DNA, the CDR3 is TGTGCCAGCAGTTTGACAGGGGCGAACACTGAAGCTTTCTTT.

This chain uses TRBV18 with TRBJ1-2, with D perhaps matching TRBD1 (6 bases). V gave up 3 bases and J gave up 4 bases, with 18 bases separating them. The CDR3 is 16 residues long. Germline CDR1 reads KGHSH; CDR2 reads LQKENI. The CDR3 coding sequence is TGTGCCAGCTCACCGAGGGGCCTGGACAGAGGCTATGGCTACACCTTC. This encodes CASSPRGLDRGYGYTF.

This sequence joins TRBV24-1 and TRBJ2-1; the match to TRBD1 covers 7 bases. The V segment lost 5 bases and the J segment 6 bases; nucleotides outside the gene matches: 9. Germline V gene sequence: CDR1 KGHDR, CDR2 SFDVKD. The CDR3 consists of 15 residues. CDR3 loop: CATSVTGAGTNEQFF. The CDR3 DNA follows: TGTGCCACCAGTGTTACAGGGGCAGGGACCAATGAGCAGTTCTTC.

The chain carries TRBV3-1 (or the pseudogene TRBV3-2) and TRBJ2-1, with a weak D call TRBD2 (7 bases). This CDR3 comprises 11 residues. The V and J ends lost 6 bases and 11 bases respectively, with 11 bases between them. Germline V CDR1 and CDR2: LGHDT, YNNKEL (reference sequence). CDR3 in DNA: TGTGCCAGCAGTCGCGGGGGCCAGCAGTTCTTC. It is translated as CASSRGGQQFF.

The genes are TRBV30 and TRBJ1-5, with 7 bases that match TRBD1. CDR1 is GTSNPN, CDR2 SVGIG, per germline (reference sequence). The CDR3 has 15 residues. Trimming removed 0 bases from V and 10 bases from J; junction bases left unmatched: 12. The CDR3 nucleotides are TGTGCCTGGAGTGTAGTAGGGACAGCCCGGGAACCCCAGCATTTT. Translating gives CAWSVVGTAREPQHF.

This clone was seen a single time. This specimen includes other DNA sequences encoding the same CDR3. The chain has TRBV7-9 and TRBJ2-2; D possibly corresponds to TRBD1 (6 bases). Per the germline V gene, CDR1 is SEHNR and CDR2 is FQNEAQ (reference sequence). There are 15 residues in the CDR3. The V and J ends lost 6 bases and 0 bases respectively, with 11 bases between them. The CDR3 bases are TGTGCCAGCAGTCCCAGGACAGCGAACACCGGGGAGCTGTTTTTT. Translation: CASSPRTANTGELFF.

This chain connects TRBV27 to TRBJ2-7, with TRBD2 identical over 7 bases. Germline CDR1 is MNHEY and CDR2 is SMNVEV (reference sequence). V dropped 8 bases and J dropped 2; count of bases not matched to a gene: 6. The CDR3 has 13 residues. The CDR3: CASGGGRAYEQYF. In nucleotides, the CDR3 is TGTGCCAGCGGGGGAGGGAGGGCCTACGAGCAGTACTTC.

The CDR3 region has the DNA TGTGCCAGCAGTAAGGGGCCTGAAGCTTTCTTT. Translated, it gives CASSKGPEAFF. The chain has TRBV2 and TRBJ1-1; D may be TRBD1 (5 bases). CDR1 is SNHLY and CDR2 is FYNNEI in the germline V gene. The CDR3 has 11 amino acids. Trimming stripped 5 bases from V and 6 bases from J, with 7 bases between. The full variable domain, completed using reference TRBV2 and TRBJ1-1, is EPEVTQTPSHQVTQMGQEVILRCVPISNHLYFYWYRQILGQKVEFLVSFYNNEISEKSEIFDDQFSVERPDGSNFTLKIRSTKLEDSAMYFCASSKGPEAFFGQGTRLTVV.

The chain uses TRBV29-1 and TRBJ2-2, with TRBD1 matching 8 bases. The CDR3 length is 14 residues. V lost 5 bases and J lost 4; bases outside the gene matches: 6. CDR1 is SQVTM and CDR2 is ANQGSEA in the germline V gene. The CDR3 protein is CSVNTGGSTGELFF. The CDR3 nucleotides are TGCAGCGTTAACACAGGGGGAAGCACCGGGGAGCTGTTTTTT.

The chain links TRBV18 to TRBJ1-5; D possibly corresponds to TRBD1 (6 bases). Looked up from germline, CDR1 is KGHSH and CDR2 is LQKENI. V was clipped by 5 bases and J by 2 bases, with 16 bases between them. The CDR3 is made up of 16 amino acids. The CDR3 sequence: CASSLTMGAGNQPQHF. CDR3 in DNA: TGTGCCAGCTCATTAACGATGGGGGCGGGCAATCAGCCCCAGCATTTT.

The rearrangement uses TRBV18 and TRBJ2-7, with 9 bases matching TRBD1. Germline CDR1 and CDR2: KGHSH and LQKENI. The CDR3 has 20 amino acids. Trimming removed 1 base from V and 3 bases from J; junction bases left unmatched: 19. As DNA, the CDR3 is TGTGCCAGCTCACCACTTTCTCCAGGCGGGACAGGGCAGAGGGGCTACGAGCAGTACTTC. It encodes CASSPLSPGGTGQRGYEQYF.

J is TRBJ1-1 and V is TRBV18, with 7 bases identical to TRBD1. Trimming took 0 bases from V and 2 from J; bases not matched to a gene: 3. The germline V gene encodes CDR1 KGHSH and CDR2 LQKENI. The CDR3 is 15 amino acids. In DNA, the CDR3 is TGTGCCAGCTCACCACCGCAGGGGGAAAACACTGAAGCTTTCTTT. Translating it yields CASSPPQGENTEAFF.

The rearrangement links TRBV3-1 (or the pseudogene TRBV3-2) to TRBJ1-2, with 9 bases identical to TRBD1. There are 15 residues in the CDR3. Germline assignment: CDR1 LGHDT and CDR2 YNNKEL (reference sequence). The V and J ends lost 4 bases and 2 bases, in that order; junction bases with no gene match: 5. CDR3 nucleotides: TGTGCCAGCAGCCCCGATGGACAGGGGAACTATGGCTACACCTTC. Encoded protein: CASSPDGQGNYGYTF.

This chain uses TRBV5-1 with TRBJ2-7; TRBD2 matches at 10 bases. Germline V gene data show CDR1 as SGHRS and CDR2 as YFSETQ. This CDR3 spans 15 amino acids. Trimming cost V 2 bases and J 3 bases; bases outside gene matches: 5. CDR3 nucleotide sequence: TGCGCCAGCAGCTTAGCGGGGGGGTCCGACTACGAGCAGTACTTC. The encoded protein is CASSLAGGSDYEQYF.

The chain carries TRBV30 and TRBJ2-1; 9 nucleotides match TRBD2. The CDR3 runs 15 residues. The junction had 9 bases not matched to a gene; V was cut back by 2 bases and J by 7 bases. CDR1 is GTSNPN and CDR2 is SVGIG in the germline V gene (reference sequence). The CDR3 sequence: CAWSQGSGGGNEQFF. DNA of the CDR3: TGTGCCTGGAGTCAGGGTAGCGGGGGTGGAAATGAGCAGTTCTTC.